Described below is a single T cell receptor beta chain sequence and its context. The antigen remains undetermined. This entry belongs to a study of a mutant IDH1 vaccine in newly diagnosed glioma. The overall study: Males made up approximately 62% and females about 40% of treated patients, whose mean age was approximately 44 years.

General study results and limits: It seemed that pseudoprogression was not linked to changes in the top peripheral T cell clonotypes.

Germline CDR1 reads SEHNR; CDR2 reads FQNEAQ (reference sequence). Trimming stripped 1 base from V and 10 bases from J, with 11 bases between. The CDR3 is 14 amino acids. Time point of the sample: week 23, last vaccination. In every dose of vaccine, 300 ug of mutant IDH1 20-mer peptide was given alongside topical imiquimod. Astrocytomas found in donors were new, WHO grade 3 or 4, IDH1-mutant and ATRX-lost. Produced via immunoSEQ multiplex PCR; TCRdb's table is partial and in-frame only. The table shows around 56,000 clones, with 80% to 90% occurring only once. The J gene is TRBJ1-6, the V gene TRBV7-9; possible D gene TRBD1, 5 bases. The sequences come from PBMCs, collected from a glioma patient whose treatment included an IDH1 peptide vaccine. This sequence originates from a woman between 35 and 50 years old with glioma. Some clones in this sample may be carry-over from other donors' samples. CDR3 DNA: TGTGCCAGCAGCTTAGGCGGGGCTTACTCACCCCTCCACTTT. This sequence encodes CASSLGGAYSPLHF. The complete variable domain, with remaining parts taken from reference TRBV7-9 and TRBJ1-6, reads DTGVSQNPRHKITKRGQNVTFRCDPISEHNRLYWYRQTLGQGPEFLTYFQNEAQLEKSRLLSDRFSAERPKGSFSTLEIQRTEQGDSAMYLCASSLGGAYSPLHFGNGTRLTVT.